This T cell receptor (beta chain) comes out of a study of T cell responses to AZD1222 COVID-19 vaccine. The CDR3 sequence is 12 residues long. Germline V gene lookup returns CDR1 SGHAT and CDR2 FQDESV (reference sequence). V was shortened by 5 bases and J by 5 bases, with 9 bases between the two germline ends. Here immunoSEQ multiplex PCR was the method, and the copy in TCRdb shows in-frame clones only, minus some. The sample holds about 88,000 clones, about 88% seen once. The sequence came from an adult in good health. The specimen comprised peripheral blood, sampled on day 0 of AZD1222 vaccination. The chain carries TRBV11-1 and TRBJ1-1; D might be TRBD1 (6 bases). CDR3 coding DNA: TGTGCCAGCAGCCTCACAGGGACTGAAGCTTTCTTT. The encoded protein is CASSLTGTEAFF.